This TCR beta chain derives from a study of OX40 agonist ivuxolimab in advanced cancers. Overall study context: Ivuxolimab is an agonistic anti-OX40 (CD134) antibody, and patients were treated with it.

The table came from immunoSEQ multiplex PCR; TCRdb's copy has only in-frame clones and leaves some out. The sample lists some 74,000 clones; less than 95% were seen once. The CDR3 runs to 16 residues. With V trimmed by 0 bases and J by 3 bases, 5 bases remained unmatched. CDR1 is SGDLS and CDR2 is YYNGEE in the germline V gene. This receptor was taken from an adult with an advanced solid tumor such as melanoma, head and neck, liver or kidney cancer. V gene TRBV9 combines with J gene TRBJ2-5, with TRBD2 matching 10 bases. The sequencing used CD4+ or CD8+ T cells sorted from blood, collected in a trial of the OX40 agonist ivuxolimab. The CDR3 here is CASSVALAGVEETQYF. Written as DNA, the CDR3 is TGTGCCAGCAGCGTAGCCCTAGCGGGAGTGGAAGAGACCCAGTACTTC. The full variable domain, completed using reference TRBV9 and TRBJ2-5, is DSGVTQTPKHLITATGQRVTLRCSPRSGDLSVYWYQQSLDQGLQFLIQYYNGEERAKGNILERFSAQQFPDLHSELNLSSLELGDSALYFCASSVALAGVEETQYFGPGTRLLVL.